These 32 T cell receptor beta chains were all obtained from the same sample, sequenced in a study of blood T cell repertoires in COVID-19. Some clones are missing from TCRdb's copy, which holds only in-frame ones; the method was immunoSEQ multiplex PCR. The sample has around 260,000 clones; around 89% are singletons. The sample was peripheral blood. The receptors originated from a man younger than 45 with acute or convalescent COVID-19.

The rearrangement uses TRBV4-2 and TRBJ1-2; 7 bases map to TRBD1. Per the germline V gene, CDR1 is LGHNA and CDR2 is YNFKEQ. The CDR3 is made up of 16 amino acids. V lost 0 bases, J lost 2 bases, and 6 bases stayed unmatched. The CDR3 sequence is CASSQDMGRGNYGYTF. CDR3 DNA: TGTGCCAGCAGCCAAGATATGGGCAGGGGGAACTATGGCTACACCTTC.

In nucleotides, the CDR3 is TGTGCCAGCAGTTACGGTGAAGTAGCTGAAGCTTTCTTT. It encodes CASSYGEVAEAFF. The gene calls are TRBV6-6 and TRBJ1-1; D not certain. The germline V gene encodes CDR1 MNHNY and CDR2 SVGAGI (reference sequence). This CDR3 comprises 13 residues. V gave up 2 bases and J gave up 6 bases, with 10 bases separating them.

The V and J genes are TRBV28 and TRBJ2-3; 12 bases match TRBD2. This CDR3 spans 16 amino acids. Germline trimming cut 3 bases from V and 2 bases from J; bases unmatched to any gene: 3. Per the germline V gene, CDR1 is MDHEN and CDR2 is SYDVKM. The CDR3 region has the DNA TGTGCCAGCAGTTTGACTAGCGGGGGAATCACAGATACGCAGTATTTT. Protein sequence: CASSLTSGGITDTQYF. Drawing the rest from reference TRBV28 and TRBJ2-3, the complete variable domain is DVKVTQSSRYLVKRTGEKVFLECVQDMDHENMFWYRQDPGLGLRLIYFSYDVKMKEKGDIPEGYSVSREKKERFSLILESASTNQTSMYLCASSLTSGGITDTQYFGPGTRLTVL.

This sequence joins TRBV12-3 or TRBV12-4 and TRBJ1-2, with D tentatively TRBD1 (5 bases). This CDR3 is built from 13 residues. Trimming shortened V by 3 bases and J by 8 bases, and 13 bases separated the two germline ends. The CDR3 coding sequence is TGTGCCAGCAGTTTTTCAGGGCGGGAGGGCTACACCTTC. It translates to CASSFSGREGYTF.

A word on this clone: Mismatch with germline at one junction end may stem from a read error. This chain links TRBV27 with TRBJ2-7; D possibly corresponds to TRBD1 (6 bases). Germline CDR1 is MNHEY and CDR2 is SMNVEV (reference sequence). This CDR3 spans 13 amino acids. The CDR3 reads CASSLRGSHEQYF. CDR3 bases: TGTGCCAGCAGTCTCAGGGGCTCCCACGAGCAGTACTTC.

This chain joins TRBV6-5 and TRBJ1-2; tentative D call: TRBD1 (5 bases). CDR1 is MNHEY and CDR2 is SVGAGI in the germline V gene. The V and J ends lost 0 bases and 4 bases respectively, with 9 bases between them. The length of the CDR3 is 14 residues. For the CDR3, the DNA is TGTGCCAGCAGTTACTCCGGGGGAGGCTATGGCTACACCTTC. This codes for CASSYSGGGYGYTF.

This rearrangement joins TRBV3-1 (or the pseudogene TRBV3-2) to TRBJ2-2, with D hard to call. The germline V gene has CDR1 LGHDT and CDR2 YNNKEL (reference sequence). This CDR3 comprises 14 residues. V was trimmed by 2 bases and J by 2 bases, leaving 6 bases between them. The CDR3 reads CASSQSKNTGELFF. DNA for the CDR3: TGTGCCAGCAGCCAATCCAAAAACACCGGGGAGCTGTTTTTT.

The chain employs TRBV30 and TRBJ2-7; 8 bases agree with TRBD1. The length of the CDR3 is 11 residues. Germline V gene sequence: CDR1 GTSNPN, CDR2 SVGIG (reference sequence). V gave up 6 bases and J gave up 7 bases; unmatched junction bases: 5. Written as DNA, the CDR3 is TGTGCCTGCCAGACAGGGGTGGAGCAGTACTTC. This gives the protein CACQTGVEQYF.

This rearrangement joins TRBV5-6 to TRBJ2-1; D uncertain. Germline V gives CDR1 SGHDT, CDR2 YYEEEE. This CDR3 has 12 amino acids. Trimming pared 2 bases from V and 8 bases from J, leaving 8 bases between. The CDR3 bases are TGTGCCAGCAGCTTCCTCCGGGATGAGCAGTTCTTC. Translation: CASSFLRDEQFF.

The rearrangement uses TRBV9 and TRBJ1-1; TRBD1 might be the D (6 bases). V gave up 6 bases and J gave up 4 bases, with 13 bases separating them. CDR1 SGDLS and CDR2 YYNGEE come from the germline V gene. The CDR3 is 13 amino acids. CDR3 bases: TGTGCCAGCACCCAGGGGATTGGCACTGAAGCTTTCTTT. Protein sequence: CASTQGIGTEAFF.

The chain's CDR3 is CASSYQGAGYTF. DNA of the CDR3: TGTGCCAGCAGCTACCAGGGGGCTGGCTACACCTTC. V is TRBV6-5 and J is TRBJ1-2; TRBD1 agrees at 8 bases. Germline-derived CDR1 and CDR2 are MNHEY and SVGAGI. The V and J ends lost 6 bases and 7 bases, in that order; junction bases with no gene match: 4. There are 12 residues in the CDR3.

V usage is TRBV18 and J usage is TRBJ1-1; 8 nucleotides line up with TRBD1. V lost 3 bases to trimming and J lost 2 bases; unmatched junction nucleotides: 5. This CDR3 spans 15 amino acids. Germline CDR1 reads KGHSH; CDR2 reads LQKENI. The chain's CDR3 is CASSPLTGDNTEAFF. The CDR3 region has the DNA TGTGCCAGCTCACCCTTGACAGGGGATAACACTGAAGCTTTCTTT.

V is TRBV9 and J is TRBJ2-1, with D possibly being TRBD2 (5 bases). Trimming shortened V by 0 bases and J by 5 bases, and 21 bases separated the two germline ends. The CDR3 contains 18 residues. Germline CDR1 reads SGDLS; CDR2 reads YYNGEE. The chain's CDR3 is CASSVAVVGIGVHNEQFF. The DNA for the CDR3 is TGTGCCAGCAGCGTAGCTGTCGTCGGGATTGGCGTCCACAATGAGCAGTTCTTC.

This sequence joins TRBV14 and TRBJ1-3, with D uncertain. Trimming pared 0 bases from V and 0 bases from J, leaving 9 bases between. The CDR3 covers 16 residues. CDR1 SGHDN and CDR2 FVKESK come from the germline V gene. CDR3 nucleotides: TGTGCCAGCAGCCAAGATCCAGAATACTCTGGAAACACCATATATTTT. This translates into CASSQDPEYSGNTIYF.

The rearrangement links TRBV29-1 to TRBJ1-2; D is uncertain. Germline assignment: CDR1 SQVTM and CDR2 ANQGSEA. The V and J ends lost 4 bases and 6 bases respectively, with 9 bases between them. CDR3 length: 11 residues. CDR3 in amino acids: CSVGKGDGYTF. The CDR3 region has the DNA TGCAGCGTTGGGAAGGGAGATGGCTACACCTTC.

Details on this clone: One end of the junction varies from germline; a read error may be responsible. The J gene is TRBJ1-6, the V gene TRBV24-1; 9 bases align to TRBD1. The germline V gene encodes CDR1 KGHDR and CDR2 SFDVKD. This CDR3 has 15 amino acids. DNA of the CDR3: TGTGCCACCAGTGATTGGGGGTATTCGCAGGACAGGGGTTATTTT. Its protein is CATSDWGYSQDRGYF.

The chain is built from TRBV11-2 and TRBJ2-3, with D possibly being TRBD2 (6 bases). The CDR3 loop spans 17 amino acids. In germline, CDR1 is SGHAT, CDR2 FQNNGV. The ends were cut back, 0 bases at V and 3 bases at J, with 16 bases in the middle. The CDR3 DNA sequence: TGTGCCAGCAGCTTAGATAAATTTACCGCGGGAACAGATACGCAGTATTTT. Protein product: CASSLDKFTAGTDTQYF. Looking up the rest from reference TRBV11-2 and TRBJ2-3 gives the full variable domain: EAGVAQSPRYKIIEKRQSVAFWCNPISGHATLYWYQQILGQGPKLLIQFQNNGVVDDSQLPKDRFSAERLKGVDSTLKIQPAKLEDSAVYLCASSLDKFTAGTDTQYFGPGTRLTVL.

CDR3 nucleotide sequence: TGCGCCAGCAGTGAGCAGGGGCGAGGACAGGGGGCTGAAAAACTGTTTTTT. This translates into CASSEQGRGQGAEKLFF. This chain connects TRBV10-2 to TRBJ1-4; TRBD1 matches at 11 bases. The CDR3 runs 17 residues. Germline-derived CDR1 and CDR2 are WSHSY and SAAADI. V lost 2 bases, J lost 7 bases, and 9 bases stayed unmatched.

This clone has just one count. The chain uses TRBV4-1 and TRBJ1-1, with D uncertain. V was trimmed by 1 base and J by 3 bases, leaving 6 bases between them. Looked up from germline, CDR1 is MGHRA and CDR2 is YSYEKL. The CDR3 sequence is 13 residues long. Written as DNA, the CDR3 is TGCGCCAGCAGCCAAGGGAGGTACACTGAAGCTTTCTTT. Its protein product is CASSQGRYTEAFF.

The rearrangement joins TRBV14 to TRBJ2-3; no reliable D call. V lost 4 bases to trimming and J lost 3 bases, with 8 bases between them. This CDR3 region has 13 residues. CDR1 is SGHDN, CDR2 FVKESK, per germline. The CDR3 protein is CASSRLETDTQYF. CDR3 DNA: TGTGCCAGCAGCCGGCTAGAAACAGATACGCAGTATTTT.

This clone was recorded once. The genes are TRBV30 and TRBJ2-1, with TRBD2 identical over 7 bases. V lost 0 bases to trimming and J lost 4 bases; unmatched junction nucleotides: 3. The length of the CDR3 is 14 residues. CDR1 is GTSNPN, CDR2 SVGIG, per germline (reference sequence). The CDR3 region has the DNA TGTGCCTGGAGTGTCTCTAGCGGTTACAATGAGCAGTTCTTC. Its protein is CAWSVSSGYNEQFF.

This clone was observed a handful of times. The V and J genes are TRBV5-5 and TRBJ1-1; possible D gene TRBD1, 5 bases. V was shortened by 1 base and J by 1 base, with 11 bases between the two germline ends. Germline V gene lookup returns CDR1 SGHKS and CDR2 YYEKEE (reference sequence). The CDR3 extends over 15 amino acids. The CDR3 here is CASSLFLQGNTEAFF. The CDR3 DNA follows: TGTGCCAGCAGCTTGTTTTTGCAGGGGAACACTGAAGCTTTCTTT.

The chain joins TRBV19 to TRBJ1-2, with a possible D match to TRBD1 (5 bases). CDR3 size: 17 residues. The V end lost 4 bases, the J end lost 5 bases, and 23 bases lay between the germline ends. Germline V gene data show CDR1 as LNHDA and CDR2 as SQIVND (reference sequence). CDR3 nucleotide sequence: TGTGCCAGTAGTAGCGGCAGGGTAGGGTTCTTATTGTATGGCTACACCTTC. It codes for CASSSGRVGFLLYGYTF.

CDR3 DNA: TGCAGCGTTGAACGGAATTCACCCCTCCACTTT. This codes for CSVERNSPLHF. This chain uses TRBV29-1 with TRBJ1-6, with D unresolved. The germline gives CDR1 SQVTM, CDR2 ANQGSEA. The CDR3 extends over 11 amino acids. The germline V and J ends were trimmed by 2 bases and 7 bases, with 3 bases remaining between them.

The chain is built from TRBV2 and TRBJ1-2; TRBD1 is a possible D gene (5 bases). The CDR3 covers 12 residues. The germline V gene has CDR1 SNHLY and CDR2 FYNNEI. V shed 6 bases and J shed 8 bases, with 13 bases lying between them. DNA for the CDR3: TGTGCCAGCAGGGGACTGTCAGCCGGCTACACCTTC. Translating it yields CASRGLSAGYTF.

The chain recombines TRBV7-3 with TRBJ1-1; D perhaps matches TRBD1 (6 bases). Germline V gene lookup returns CDR1 SGHTA and CDR2 FQGTGA. V was cut by 3 bases and J by 6 bases, with 14 bases left in between. This CDR3 has 14 amino acids. In DNA form, the CDR3 reads TGTGCCAGCAGCTTGAATGACAGGAGAGCTGAAGCTTTCTTT. It encodes CASSLNDRRAEAFF.

The V and J genes are TRBV19 and TRBJ2-7, with TRBD1 identical over 9 bases. Germline CDR1 LNHDA, CDR2 SQIVND (reference sequence). CDR3 length: 14 amino acids. V trimming: 4 bases; J trimming: 8 bases; junction bases outside the gene matches: 9. Written as DNA, the CDR3 is TGTGCCAGTAGTACCGGGACAGGGATCTTCAAGCAGTACTTC. This translates into CASSTGTGIFKQYF. Filled out from reference TRBV19 and TRBJ2-7, the complete variable domain reads DGGITQSPKYLFRKEGQNVTLSCEQNLNHDAMYWYRQDPGQGLRLIYYSQIVNDFQKGDIAEGYSVSREKKESFPLTVTSAQKNPTAFYLCASSTGTGIFKQYFGPGTRLTVT.

The chain uses TRBV18 and TRBJ2-6, with TRBD1 identical over 11 bases. Per germline, CDR1 KGHSH and CDR2 LQKENI. Unmatched junction bases numbered 9, after V lost 6 bases and J lost 2 bases. CDR3 length: 18 residues. This CDR3 is CASSQSGQGATGANVLTF. The CDR3 DNA sequence: TGTGCCAGCTCCCAGAGTGGACAGGGGGCAACTGGGGCCAACGTCCTGACTTTC. Based on the CDR3 plus reference TRBV18 and TRBJ2-6, the full variable domain is NAGVMQNPRHLVRRRGQEARLRCSPMKGHSHVYWYRQLPEEGLKFMVYLQKENIIDESGMPKERFSAEFPKEGPSILRIQQVVRGDSAAYFCASSQSGQGATGANVLTFGAGSRLTVL.

The V call is TRBV30, the J call TRBJ2-7, with 10 bases that match TRBD1. Germline CDR1 reads GTSNPN; CDR2 reads SVGIG (reference sequence). With 5 bases clipped from V and 5 bases from J, the junction kept 9 bases outside the gene matches. The CDR3 has 14 residues. CDR3 DNA sequence: TGTGCCTGGGGAGTGGGGACAGGGGTACACGAGCAGTACTTC. Residues: CAWGVGTGVHEQYF. The full variable domain, in which reference TRBV30 and TRBJ2-7 provide the parts outside the CDR3, is SQTIHQWPATLVQPVGSPLSLECTVEGTSNPNLYWYRQAAGRGLQLLFYSVGIGQISSEVPQNLSASRPQDRQFILSSKKLLLSDSGFYLCAWGVGTGVHEQYFGPGTRLTVT.

This chain uses TRBV9 with TRBJ2-3; 9 bases map to TRBD2. CDR3 length equals 15 residues. The germline V gene encodes CDR1 SGDLS and CDR2 YYNGEE. Losses at the gene ends were 3 bases for V and 6 bases for J; bases not matched to a gene: 8. The CDR3 region has the DNA TGTGCCAGCAGCGCGAGGGCTAGCGGGGATGATACGCAGTATTTT. Protein: CASSARASGDDTQYF.

The chain uses TRBV28 and TRBJ1-2; a weak D match, TRBD1 (6 bases). This CDR3 is 13 amino acids long. Germline-derived CDR1 and CDR2 are MDHEN and SYDVKM. Trimming removed 7 bases from V and 7 bases from J, with 16 bases in between. CDR3 sequence reads: CASNFGGALGYTF. In DNA form, the CDR3 reads TGTGCCAGCAATTTTGGGGGGGCGCTTGGCTACACCTTC.

V and J are TRBV11-3 and TRBJ2-3; a possible D gene is TRBD2 (6 bases). Germline V gene data show CDR1 as SGHNT and CDR2 as YENEEA. Trimming removed 3 bases from V and 2 bases from J, with 9 bases in between. The CDR3 runs to 14 residues. The CDR3 DNA sequence: TGTGCCAGCAGCTTGGGACTGAACACAGATACGCAGTATTTT. Translated: CASSLGLNTDTQYF.